This T cell receptor beta chain stems from a study of beta chain features in type 1 diabetes (dated by TCRdb to 2017 to 2018). About the investigation overall: Mean age, gender distribution, total cell number and subset yield did not differ between patients and healthy donors. Regulatory and stem cell-like memory subsets were obtained from only 8 patients and about eight healthy donors, while naive and central memory subsets were obtained from all 30 or so donors. In the study, recently diagnosed type 1 diabetes patients and matched healthy donors were compared on the TCRB repertoires of their sorted circulating CD4+ T cell subsets. Across all samples, some 100,000,000 sorted cells were examined, and cell number per subset correlated strongly with RNA yield.

The V end loses 2 bases and the J end loses 3 bases, and a stretch of 6 bases separates them. From the germline V gene, CDR1 is SGHDN and CDR2 is FVKESK. The CDR3, cysteine through phenylalanine, is 13 amino acids long. CDR3 DNA only is kept here, 39 bases in frame from base 1. Results the study describes overall, beyond this receptor: Shorter templates might be favored by PCR, yet because patient and control samples were amplified and corrected together, any such skew would affect both groups equally. Because cDNA was sequenced instead of genomic DNA, highly expressing activated cells could be over-represented, though the groups showed no difference in activation or CD3 levels. Because small numbers of individuals were included in the HLA sub-analyses, any influence of HLA type on TCRB rearrangement was left unresolved. In all four CD4+ subsets, TCRB CDR3 length was moderately but significantly shorter in type 1 diabetes patients. At VDJ recombination sites, type 1 diabetes patients had fewer insertions and more deleted nucleotides, which implies abnormalities in thymic rearrangement. The naive, central memory and regulatory TCRB repertoires appeared to resemble one another more closely among patients than among healthy donors.

About this clone itself: Which antigen it targets is not known. Base qualities are not at hand, and no much larger clone is one base apart. The same CDR3 is also encoded by other DNA sequences in this sample.

The High Capacity cDNA Reverse Transcription Kit was used to reverse transcribe all of the isolated RNA, meaning that expressed TCRB transcripts were what got sequenced. Deep immunoSEQ sequencing was applied to naive, central memory and regulatory T cell samples, giving an average of approximately 4 million total reads per sample. After sorted cells were lysed in RLT buffer, RNA was extracted with DNase-treated RNeasy Micro or Mini kits, with the choice depending on cell number. To prevent cross-contamination, each cell subset was processed individually, whereas patient and healthy donor samples were processed jointly. Using the immunoSEQ multiplex PCR, TCRB sequences were amplified from cDNA into 87-bp fragments spanning the CDR3 region. Sequencing of the amplicons was done on the Illumina HiSeq platform. The published analysis was carried out like this. Synthetic template baselines were used to correct PCR bias computationally, reads within Hamming distance 2 were collapsed, and singletons that could not be merged were discarded. Reads were aligned against IMGT to assign V, D and J genes, CDR3 length and insertions or deletions at six rearrangement sites. Within each subset, clonotype counts were normalized to sorted cell number, and only after that were true diversity and Gini coefficients computed with the tcR R package. The overlap coefficient, calculated on TCRB nucleotide sequences, was used to quantify repertoire sharing. Out-of-frame TCRB sequences from naive cells were analyzed to stand in for the pre-selection repertoire. Here the immuneACCESS table is served through TCRdb, limited to in-frame sequences with V and J called. Missing clones are a known gap in these copies; in checked studies unresolved V genes cover under half, and the rest lacks a known reason. Clonal size and the V and J genes are those of that table, whereas D and trimming came from the DNA. Recorded for this sample are 620,000 or so clones; around a sixth of them occurred a single time. About 0.097% of the sample is in the top ten clones.

Each donor gave one peripheral blood draw, averaging approximately 110 mL, which was collected into heparinised tubes. A BD FACSAria II and a panel including CD45RO, CCR7, CD25, CD127, CD95 and CD27 were used to sort naive, central memory, regulatory and stem cell-like memory CD4+ T cells. A purity above 98% was achieved for all sorted populations. PBMCs were isolated immediately by Lymphoprep density gradient centrifugation and stained directly without culture. Samples were stained and sorted in pairs, with one healthy donor and one patient per experiment, so that batch effects were minimized. Specimen: naive CD4+ T cells from blood. The cell subset or site label on this specimen signifies: true naive CD4+ T cells. This TCR was sampled from a man aged 18-30 years in good health. The rearrangement joined TRBV14 to TRBJ2-3, with TRBD1 tentatively as D gene (6 bases match). The CDR3 has the sequence CASSQTGTDTQYF. The nucleotide sequence reads as follows: TGTGCCAGCAGCCAAACAGGGACAGATACGCAGTATTTT.